This T cell receptor (beta chain) was observed in a study of memory CD4+ T cells and cytomegalovirus serostatus. The overall study: Donors were healthy Belgian adults, several CMV seropositive and 20 to 30 seronegative.

Study findings and constraints: The CMV-associated TCR signature appears largely within the CD4+ memory repertoire. About 40% of the roughly 160 known CMV-associated TCRbeta sequences appeared in CD4+ memory.

Details on this clone: Its antigen is currently unknown.

Single viable CD3+CD4+CD8-CD45RO+ cells were sorted as the memory CD4+ T cells. Total CD4+ T cells were enriched by CD4 positive selection. Libraries were prepared by immunoSEQ multiplex PCR; TCRdb keeps only in-frame clonotypes and omits some of them. This table holds just under 40,000 clones, 60% to 85% found once. The source of this sequence is an adult in good health and CMV-seronegative. The material sequenced was memory CD4+ T cells from blood.

CDR3 nucleotide sequence: TGTGCCAGCAGCCCAGGACTAGCGGGGGCCTACGAGCAGTACTTC. Translation: CASSPGLAGAYEQYF. This chain connects TRBV7-2 to TRBJ2-7, with 13 bases identical to TRBD2. Per germline, CDR1 SGHTA and CDR2 FQGNSA. The junction had 3 bases not matched to a gene; V was cut back by 5 bases and J by 2 bases. The CDR3 sequence is 15 residues long.